This T cell receptor (beta chain) emerged from a study of shared clonotypes between healthy human individuals. Study-wide points: Sampling used blood alone; tissue repertoires probably differ.

The healthy adult donors were HIV-negative and reported no recent acute infections or vaccinations. Per the original data handling: ImmunoSEQ output lacked quality scores and full-length reads, limiting matched filtering. Clones were read by immunoSEQ multiplex PCR, and TCRdb kept only the in-frame ones, dropping some. V, J and clone size were drawn from that table, and D and trimming were deduced from the DNA. The sample carries about 480,000 clones, roughly 79% recorded once. As for this clone: The antigen is unknown. A much larger clone lies a single base off, so this may be a read error.

Material for sequencing was PBMCs. The TCR originated in a woman in her thirties or forties in good health. Some clones in this sample may be carry-over from other donors' samples.

In nucleotides, the CDR3 is TGTGCCAGCAGCCAATGGCGTAATGAAAAACTGTTTTTT. Its translation: CASSQWRNEKLFF. V gene TRBV14 combines with J gene TRBJ1-4; no clear D gene. Germline lookup yields CDR1 SGHDN and CDR2 FVKESK. This CDR3 has 13 amino acids. Trimming cost V 2 bases and J 4 bases, with 5 bases left between them.